This T cell receptor beta chain was documented in a study of T cells after yellow fever vaccination. The CDR3 extends over 13 amino acids. Germline V lookup: CDR1 MNHNS, CDR2 SASEGT. The junction had 6 bases not matched to a gene; V was cut back by 6 bases and J by 8 bases. Production of TCR cDNA was by 5'RACE template switching, which also added a universal primer site and UMIs. Using its own MiXCR run on the 5' RACE reads, TCRdb lists one record per CDR3 protein. Altogether 500,000 to 650,000 distinct CDR3 sequences are present, roughly a sixth being singletons, with the ten largest covering 17%. The sample holds a few counts of this clonotype.

This sequence originates from a man aged 18 to 30 who received the YFV17D yellow fever vaccine. The chain is built from TRBV6-1 and TRBJ2-2, with 7 bases fitting TRBD1. The input for sequencing was PBMCs, taken about 5 days after the first yellow fever vaccination. CDR3 in DNA: TGTGCCAGCAGACCAGGGGGTGCGGGGGAGCTGTTTTTT. This gives the protein CASRPGGAGELFF.